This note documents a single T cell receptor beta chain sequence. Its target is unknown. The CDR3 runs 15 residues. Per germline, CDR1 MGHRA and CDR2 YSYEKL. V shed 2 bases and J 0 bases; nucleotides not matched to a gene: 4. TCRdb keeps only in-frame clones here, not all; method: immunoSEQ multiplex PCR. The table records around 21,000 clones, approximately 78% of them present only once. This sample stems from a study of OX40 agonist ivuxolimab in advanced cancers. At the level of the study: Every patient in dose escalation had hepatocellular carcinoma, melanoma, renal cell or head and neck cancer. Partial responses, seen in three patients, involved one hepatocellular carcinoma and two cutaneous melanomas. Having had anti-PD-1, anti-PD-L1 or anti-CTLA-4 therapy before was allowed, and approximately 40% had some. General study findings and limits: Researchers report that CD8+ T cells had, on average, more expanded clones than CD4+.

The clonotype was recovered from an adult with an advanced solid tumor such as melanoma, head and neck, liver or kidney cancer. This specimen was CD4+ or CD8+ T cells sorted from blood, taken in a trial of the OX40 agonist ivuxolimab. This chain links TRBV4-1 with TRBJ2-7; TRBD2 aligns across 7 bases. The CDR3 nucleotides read TGCGCCAGCAGCCAAAGCTCGGGGGGCTCCTACGAGCAGTACTTC. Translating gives CASSQSSGGSYEQYF.